The 11 T cell receptor beta chains below all came from one sample that was sequenced in a study of blood T cell repertoires in COVID-19. Sequencing was performed with immunoSEQ multiplex PCR; in TCRdb, only in-frame clones are kept and a portion is missing. The sample contains 85,000 to 130,000 clones, just under 95% of which appear only once. Material: peripheral blood. These TCRs come from a man in his sixties or seventies with acute or convalescent COVID-19.

The chain combines TRBV6-5 with TRBJ1-6, with D unresolved. CDR1 is MNHEY and CDR2 is SVGAGI in the germline V gene. V was clipped by 7 bases and J by 8 bases, with 18 bases between them. This CDR3 contains 15 residues. CDR3 loop: CASTQASGGDSPLHF. As DNA, the CDR3 is TGTGCCAGCACGCAGGCGTCGGGAGGTGATTCACCCCTCCACTTT.

CDR3 sequence reads: CAIRGQPNTEAFF. In DNA, the CDR3 is TGTGCCATTAGGGGACAGCCGAACACTGAAGCTTTCTTT. The V call is TRBV10-3, the J call TRBJ1-1, with 7 bases fitting TRBD1. The J segment lost 1 base and the V segment lost 9 bases, leaving 5 bases of the junction unmatched. This CDR3 contains 13 residues. The germline CDR1 and CDR2 sequences are ENHRY and SYGVKD.

V usage is TRBV9 and J usage is TRBJ2-1, with D perhaps matching TRBD2 (6 bases). Trimming pared 0 bases from V and 5 bases from J, leaving 12 bases between. This CDR3 spans 15 amino acids. CDR1 SGDLS and CDR2 YYNGEE come from the germline V gene. The CDR3 sequence: CASSVGASENNEQFF. In nucleotides, the CDR3 is TGTGCCAGCAGCGTAGGTGCTAGCGAGAACAATGAGCAGTTCTTC.

The J gene is TRBJ2-6, the V gene TRBV4-3, with D unclear. The germline gives CDR1 LGHNA, CDR2 YSLEER. CDR3 length: 14 amino acids. V was trimmed by 4 bases and J by 0 bases, leaving 4 bases between them. The CDR3 protein is CASSPYSGANVLTF. Here the CDR3 DNA reads TGCGCCAGCAGCCCTTACTCTGGGGCCAACGTCCTGACTTTC.

The J gene is TRBJ1-3, the V gene TRBV28; the match to TRBD1 covers 8 bases. The V gene's germline CDR1 is MDHEN and CDR2 SYDVKM. The CDR3 extends over 15 amino acids. The J segment lost 4 bases and the V segment lost 6 bases, leaving 8 bases of the junction unmatched. CDR3: CASSPGQVAGNTIYF. The CDR3 region has the DNA TGTGCCAGCAGCCCGGGACAGGTGGCGGGAAACACCATATATTTT.

The chain uses TRBV6-6 and TRBJ1-1, with 8 bases aligning to TRBD1. The length of the CDR3 is 14 residues. The V gene end was trimmed by 5 bases and the J gene end by 4 bases; junction bases not matched to a gene: 6. In germline, CDR1 is MNHNY, CDR2 SVGAGI (reference sequence). The CDR3 DNA sequence: TGTGCCAGCAGTGGGACCACAGGGGGCACTGAAGCTTTCTTT. This encodes CASSGTTGGTEAFF.

The chain carries TRBV9 and TRBJ1-4; D is undetermined. Germline V gene lookup returns CDR1 SGDLS and CDR2 YYNGEE. Between the trimmed V and J ends, which lost 0 bases and 3 bases, there was a span of 9 bases. CDR3 length: 15 amino acids. The CDR3 protein is CASSVGLGANEKLFF. The CDR3 DNA reads TGTGCCAGCAGCGTAGGACTGGGAGCTAATGAAAAACTGTTTTTT.

This chain uses TRBV5-1 with TRBJ1-2; D is perhaps TRBD1 (6 bases). This CDR3 is 15 amino acids long. V was cut by 3 bases and J by 3 bases, with 15 bases left in between. CDR1 is SGHRS, CDR2 YFSETQ, per germline. The CDR3 bases are TGCGCCAGCAGCTCCCCGGGACAAGAGTACTATGGCTACACCTTC. Its translation: CASSSPGQEYYGYTF. The complete variable domain, with remaining parts taken from reference TRBV5-1 and TRBJ1-2, reads KAGVTQTPRYLIKTRGQQVTLSCSPISGHRSVSWYQQTPGQGLQFLFEYFSETQRNKGNFPGRFSGRQFSNSRSEMNVSTLELGDSALYLCASSSPGQEYYGYTFGSGTRLTVV.

The V and J genes are TRBV3-1 (or the pseudogene TRBV3-2) and TRBJ1-5; 7 bases agree with TRBD1. CDR1 and CDR2 from the germline V gene are LGHDT and YNNKEL (reference sequence). CDR3 length equals 15 residues. V was pared by 2 bases and J by 7 bases, with 8 bases of the junction left unmatched. DNA for the CDR3: TGTGCCAGCAGCCAATCCAGGGGGAGTGCACAGCCCCAGCATTTT. This sequence encodes CASSQSRGSAQPQHF.

This clone was seen once. The genes are TRBV5-1 and TRBJ2-7; D gene unclear. Trimming removed 0 bases at V and 2 bases at J, with 9 bases between. From germline, CDR1 is SGHRS and CDR2 YFSETQ. The CDR3 runs 14 residues. The CDR3 DNA reads TGCGCCAGCAGCTTGGTCCCAGAACCCTACGAGCAGTACTTC. The encoded protein is CASSLVPEPYEQYF.

V gene TRBV2 combines with J gene TRBJ1-4; no clear D gene. The CDR3 contains 14 residues. V gave up 6 bases and J gave up 8 bases, with 16 bases separating them. Germline V gene sequence: CDR1 SNHLY, CDR2 FYNNEI. The DNA for the CDR3 is TGTGCCAGCAGCCCCGTCACGTTTCGGGAAAAACTGTTTTTT. Its protein product is CASSPVTFREKLFF.